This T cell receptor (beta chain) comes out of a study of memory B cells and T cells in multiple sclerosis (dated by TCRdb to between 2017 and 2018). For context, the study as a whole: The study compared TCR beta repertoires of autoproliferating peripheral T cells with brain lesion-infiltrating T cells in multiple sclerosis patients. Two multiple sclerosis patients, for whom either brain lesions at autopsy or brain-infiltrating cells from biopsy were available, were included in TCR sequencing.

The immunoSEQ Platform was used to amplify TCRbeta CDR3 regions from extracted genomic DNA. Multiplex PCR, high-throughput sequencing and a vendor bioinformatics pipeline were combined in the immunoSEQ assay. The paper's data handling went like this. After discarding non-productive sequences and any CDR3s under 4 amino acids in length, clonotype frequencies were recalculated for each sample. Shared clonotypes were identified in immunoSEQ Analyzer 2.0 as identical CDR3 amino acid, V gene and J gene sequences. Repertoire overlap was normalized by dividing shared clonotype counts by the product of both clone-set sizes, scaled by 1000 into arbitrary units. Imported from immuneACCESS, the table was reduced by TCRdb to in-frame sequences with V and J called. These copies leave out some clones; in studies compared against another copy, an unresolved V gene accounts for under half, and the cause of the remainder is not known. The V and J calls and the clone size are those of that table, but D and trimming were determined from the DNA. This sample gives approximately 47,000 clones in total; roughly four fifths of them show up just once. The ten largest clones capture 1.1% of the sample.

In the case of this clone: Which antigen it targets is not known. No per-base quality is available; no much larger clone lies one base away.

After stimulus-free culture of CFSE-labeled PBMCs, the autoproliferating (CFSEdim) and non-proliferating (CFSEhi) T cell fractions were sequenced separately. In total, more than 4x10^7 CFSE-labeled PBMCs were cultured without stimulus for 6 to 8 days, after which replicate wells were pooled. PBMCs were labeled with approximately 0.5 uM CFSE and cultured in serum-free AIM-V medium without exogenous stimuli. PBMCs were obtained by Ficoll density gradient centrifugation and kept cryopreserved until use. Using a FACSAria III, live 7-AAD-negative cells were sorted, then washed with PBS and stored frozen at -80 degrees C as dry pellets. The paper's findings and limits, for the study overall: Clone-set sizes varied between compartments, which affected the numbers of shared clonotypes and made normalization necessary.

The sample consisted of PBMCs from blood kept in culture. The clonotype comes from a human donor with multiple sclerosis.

The CDR3 region reads CASRGTGGGEAFF. The DNA sequence follows: TGTGCCAGCAGAGGGACAGGGGGCGGGGAAGCTTTCTTT. This sequence uses TRBV6-4 and TRBJ1-1; the junction holds 12 bases that match TRBD1. From V the trimming removes 6 bases and from J it removes 8 bases, while the gene matches leave 4 bases of the junction unaccounted for. CDR1 and CDR2, looked up from the germline V gene, are MRHNA and SNTAGT. Counted from cysteine to phenylalanine, this CDR3 has 13 amino acids. CDR3 DNA is the only sequence kept; it has 39 bases, read in frame from the first base.